Each of the 22 T cell receptor beta chains below was sequenced from the same sample in a study of T cell changes during pregnancy in multiple sclerosis. Sequencing used immunoSEQ multiplex PCR; TCRdb keeps in-frame clones, though not all of them. The table has 45,000 to 60,000 clones, approximately 93% seen once. The material was peripheral blood, obtained in the second trimester of pregnancy. Source of these receptors: a female donor with multiple sclerosis, enrolled in a pregnancy study.

By share, this clone counts as medium-sized. The chain links TRBV6-6 to TRBJ2-1; possibly TRBD2 for D (6 bases). This CDR3 comprises 16 residues. Germline assignment: CDR1 MNHNY and CDR2 SVGAGI (reference sequence). Deletions cut 4 bases from V and 4 bases from J, with 17 bases between. In DNA form, the CDR3 reads TGTGCCAGCAGTTGGGAGGAACCGAGTCTTTACAATGAGCAGTTCTTC. It yields the protein CASSWEEPSLYNEQFF.

The chain recombines TRBV9 with TRBJ1-2; D gene unclear. V lost 0 bases and J 2 bases, leaving 11 bases between the germline ends. The germline V gene has CDR1 SGDLS and CDR2 YYNGEE. CDR3 size: 15 residues. DNA for the CDR3: TGTGCCAGCAGCGTAGCCCACAGTTTGAACTATGGCTACACCTTC. Protein product: CASSVAHSLNYGYTF.

The J gene is TRBJ2-7, the V gene TRBV27, with TRBD1 matching over 10 bases. The CDR3 consists of 14 residues. The germline CDR1 and CDR2 sequences are MNHEY and SMNVEV (reference sequence). With V trimmed by 4 bases and J by 7 bases, 7 bases remained unmatched. CDR3 region: CASSSRQGAREQYF. DNA of the CDR3: TGTGCCAGCAGTTCGAGACAGGGGGCGCGGGAGCAGTACTTC.

V and J are TRBV7-3 and TRBJ2-3, with D possibly TRBD2 on 6 matching bases. Trimming stripped 6 bases from V and 1 base from J, with 14 bases between. The CDR3 has 15 amino acids. The germline CDR1 and CDR2 sequences are SGHTA and FQGTGA. Here the CDR3 reads CASSRASARTDTQYF. The DNA for the CDR3 is TGTGCCAGCAGTCGGGCTAGCGCTCGCACAGATACGCAGTATTTT.

This chain links TRBV7-3 with TRBJ2-2, with D possibly matching TRBD2 (5 bases). This CDR3 has 16 amino acids. In germline, CDR1 is SGHTA, CDR2 FQGTGA. Trimming shortened V by 5 bases and J by 3 bases, and 16 bases separated the two germline ends. CDR3 nucleotide sequence: TGTGCCAGCAGCCGAGATGTGGGAGTGGACACCGGGGAGCTGTTTTTT. Translation gives CASSRDVGVDTGELFF.

The chain uses TRBV7-2 and TRBJ2-1, with 7 bases lining up with TRBD1. V was clipped by 2 bases and J by 4 bases; unmatched bases: 5. Germline V lookup: CDR1 SGHTA, CDR2 FQGNSA. The CDR3 has 15 residues. DNA for the CDR3: TGTGCCAGCAGCTTACAGGCAGGGGGTTACAATGAGCAGTTCTTC. It specifies CASSLQAGGYNEQFF.

In nucleotides, the CDR3 is TGTGCCAGCAGCTTAGGGTCCAGGGAAGAGCTGTTTTTT. Translated, it gives CASSLGSREELFF. This chain links TRBV7-9 with TRBJ2-2; D is perhaps TRBD1 (5 bases). The germline V gene has CDR1 SEHNR and CDR2 FQNEAQ (reference sequence). Trimming stripped 1 base from V and 11 bases from J, with 11 bases between. The CDR3 is made up of 13 amino acids.

The chain links TRBV4-3 to TRBJ2-3, with D perhaps matching TRBD2 (6 bases). The CDR3 is 17 amino acids. Deletions cut 0 bases from V and 2 bases from J, with 15 bases between. Germline lookup yields CDR1 LGHNA and CDR2 YSLEER. CDR3 loop: CASSQDREVAATDTQYF. The CDR3 coding sequence is TGCGCCAGCAGCCAAGACCGCGAAGTAGCGGCCACAGATACGCAGTATTTT.

The CDR3 region is CASSSSSVASTDTQYF. CDR3 in DNA: TGTGCCAGCAGTTCCTCTAGCGTTGCCTCCACAGATACGCAGTATTTT. The genes are TRBV27 and TRBJ2-3; D may be TRBD2 (6 bases). The CDR3 is 16 residues long. Trimming took 4 bases from V and 2 from J, leaving 16 bases between them. Germline V gene data show CDR1 as MNHEY and CDR2 as SMNVEV (reference sequence).

CDR3: CSVEPQNYNEQFF. Written as DNA, the CDR3 is TGCAGCGTTGAACCCCAAAATTACAATGAGCAGTTCTTC. The chain carries TRBV29-1 and TRBJ2-1; D remains unclear. Germline CDR1 reads SQVTM; CDR2 reads ANQGSEA. Trimming took off 2 bases at V and 4 bases at J, with 9 bases between the two ends. This CDR3 comprises 13 residues.

V is TRBV4-2 and J is TRBJ1-1, with 9 nucleotides matching TRBD1. Per germline, CDR1 LGHNA and CDR2 YNFKEQ. The ends lost 5 bases at V and 1 base at J; junction bases unmatched: 2. The CDR3 sequence is 14 residues long. The CDR3 nucleotides read TGTGCCAGCAGCTTGGGACAGGGGAACACTGAAGCTTTCTTT. This sequence encodes CASSLGQGNTEAFF.

The chain has TRBV7-2 and TRBJ2-5, with 8 bases that match TRBD2. The ends lost 1 base at V and 1 base at J; junction bases unmatched: 5. CDR3 size: 16 residues. Germline assignment: CDR1 SGHTA and CDR2 FQGNSA. The DNA of the CDR3 is TGTGCCAGCAGCTTAGGCACTAGCGGAGGCCAAGAGACCCAGTACTTC. Its protein is CASSLGTSGGQETQYF.

The gene calls are TRBV10-3 and TRBJ2-1; 7 positions match TRBD2. CDR3 length: 17 residues. Per germline, CDR1 ENHRY and CDR2 SYGVKD. V trimming: 6 bases; J trimming: 0 bases; junction bases outside the gene matches: 11. In nucleotides, the CDR3 is TGTGCCATCAGCATCTCTAGCGGAGCTAGCTCCTACAATGAGCAGTTCTTC. It translates to CAISISSGASSYNEQFF.

The CDR3 loop is CASSHAWTGPYNEQFF. CDR3 bases: TGCGCCAGCAGCCACGCCTGGACAGGGCCCTACAATGAGCAGTTCTTC. This chain joins TRBV4-3 and TRBJ2-1; 8 nucleotides agree with TRBD1. Germline V lookup: CDR1 LGHNA, CDR2 YSLEER. This CDR3 spans 16 amino acids. Trimming took 3 bases from V and 2 from J; bases not matched to a gene: 6.

J is TRBJ2-3 and V is TRBV19, with 12 bases matching TRBD2. V shed 7 bases, J shed 4 bases, and the junction held 3 bases outside the gene matches. The CDR3 consists of 14 residues. In germline, CDR1 is LNHDA, CDR2 SQIVND (reference sequence). This chain's CDR3 is CASTLAGGPDTQYF. The CDR3 coding sequence is TGTGCCAGTACCCTAGCGGGAGGGCCAGATACGCAGTATTTT.

The chain has TRBV7-2 and TRBJ2-1; 9 bases fit TRBD2. V gave up 3 bases and J gave up 7 bases; unmatched junction bases: 4. Germline V lookup: CDR1 SGHTA, CDR2 FQGNSA. The CDR3 contains 14 residues. The CDR3 DNA reads TGTGCCAGCAGCTTTAGCGGGAGTAATAATGAGCAGTTCTTC. Its translation is CASSFSGSNNEQFF.

The V call is TRBV5-5, the J call TRBJ2-1, with 7 positions matching TRBD1. Per the germline V gene, CDR1 is SGHKS and CDR2 is YYEKEE (reference sequence). Trimming removed 1 base from V and 8 bases from J; junction bases left unmatched: 9. The CDR3 extends over 15 amino acids. CDR3 coding DNA: TGTGCCAGCAGCTTGAGGGACAGAACACCGGATGAGCAGTTCTTC. It yields the protein CASSLRDRTPDEQFF.

The chain combines TRBV7-3 with TRBJ1-5; D might be TRBD1 (5 bases). Germline V gives CDR1 SGHTA, CDR2 FQGTGA. The CDR3 is 13 residues long. The ends were cut back, 5 bases at V and 7 bases at J, with 12 bases in the middle. The CDR3 region is CASSPQGGQPQHF. CDR3 bases: TGTGCCAGCAGCCCCCAGGGTGGACAGCCCCAGCATTTT.

The chain joins TRBV28 to TRBJ1-1; 10 nucleotides line up with TRBD1. Per germline, CDR1 MDHEN and CDR2 SYDVKM. CDR3 size: 14 residues. After removal of 2 bases from V and 6 bases from J, the junction contained 3 bases not matched to a gene. The DNA for the CDR3 is TGTGCCAGCAGTTTAGGGGGGACAGGGGCTGAAGCTTTCTTT. Amino acid sequence: CASSLGGTGAEAFF.

V gene TRBV5-4 combines with J gene TRBJ2-1; TRBD2 agrees at 10 bases. The germline V gene has CDR1 SGHNT and CDR2 YYREEE (reference sequence). The length of the CDR3 is 13 residues. With V trimmed by 5 bases and J by 6 bases, 2 bases remained unmatched. This CDR3 is CASSSSGGNEQFF. In nucleotides, the CDR3 is TGTGCCAGCAGTTCTAGCGGGGGCAATGAGCAGTTCTTC. The variable domain in full, with the rest retrieved from reference TRBV5-4 and TRBJ2-1, is ETGVTQSPTHLIKTRGQQVTLRCSSQSGHNTVSWYQQALGQGPQFIFQYYREEENGRGNFPPRFSGLQFPNYSSELNVNALELDDSALYLCASSSSGGNEQFFGPGTRLTVL.

J is TRBJ2-7 and V is TRBV7-3; TRBD1 might be the D (5 bases). Germline V gene lookup returns CDR1 SGHTA and CDR2 FQGTGA. Trimming took off 5 bases at V and 2 bases at J, with 13 bases between the two ends. This CDR3 contains 14 residues. DNA of the CDR3: TGTGCCAGCAGCCCTCGGGCAGGGACCTACGAGCAGTACTTC. Residues: CASSPRAGTYEQYF. The full variable domain, its missing parts supplied by reference TRBV7-3 and TRBJ2-7, is GAGVSQTPSNKVTEKGKYVELRCDPISGHTALYWYRQSLGQGPEFLIYFQGTGAADDSGLPNDRFFAVRPEGSVSTLKIQRTERGDSAVYLCASSPRAGTYEQYFGPGTRLTVT.

This chain connects TRBV9 to TRBJ2-7; no clear D gene. Trimming took 0 bases from V and 2 from J, leaving 12 bases between them. Germline CDR1 is SGDLS and CDR2 is YYNGEE. The CDR3 has 15 residues. The CDR3 sequence is CASSVGVSSTYEQYF. The CDR3 nucleotides read TGTGCCAGCAGCGTAGGCGTGTCCTCAACCTACGAGCAGTACTTC.